These 15 T cell receptor beta chains share one sample of origin, sequenced in a study of T cell repertoires in cytomegalovirus infection. TCRdb recomputed calls from the reads with MiXCR, one row per CDR3 protein. The data show about 360,000 distinct CDR3 sequences, 15% to 20% seen once. Sequenced sample: PBMCs. These receptors were taken from a human donor in good health (CMV status not recorded). Some clones in this sample may be carry-over from other donors' samples.

The J gene is TRBJ1-1, the V gene TRBV30; D not resolved. Germline V gives CDR1 GTSNPN, CDR2 SVGIG (reference sequence). Trimming pared 4 bases from V and 1 base from J, leaving 13 bases between. CDR3 length equals 14 residues. The DNA of the CDR3 is TGTGCCTGGAAACGGAAGGTGGGGAACACTGAAGCTTTCTTT. Its translation is CAWKRKVGNTEAFF. Combining the CDR3 with reference TRBV30 and TRBJ1-1 gives the whole variable domain SQTIHQWPATLVQPVGSPLSLECTVEGTSNPNLYWYRQAAGRGLQLLFYSVGIGQISSEVPQNLSASRPQDRQFILSSKKLLLSDSGFYLCAWKRKVGNTEAFFGQGTRLTVV.

This clonotype was seen more than once but under ten times. V gene TRBV5-4 combines with J gene TRBJ1-4; D might be TRBD1 (5 bases). The germline V and J ends were trimmed by 2 bases and 12 bases, with 17 bases remaining between them. Germline assignment: CDR1 SGHNT and CDR2 YYREEE (reference sequence). This CDR3 comprises 14 residues. This chain's CDR3 is CASSLGDSLGELFF. The CDR3 DNA follows: TGTGCCAGCAGCTTAGGTGACAGTTTGGGGGAACTGTTTTTT.

The V and J genes are TRBV28 and TRBJ2-1, with D tentatively TRBD1 (7 bases). Between the trimmed V and J ends, which lost 7 bases and 9 bases, there was a span of 25 bases. Looked up from germline, CDR1 is MDHEN and CDR2 is SYDVKM. The CDR3 runs to 16 residues. In DNA, the CDR3 is TGTGCCAGCACCCCAGGACAGGCCCGATTCGGGGGTGAGCAGTTCTTC. Translation gives CASTPGQARFGGEQFF.

The CDR3 region is CASFSAHLGQGDTEAFF. CDR3 sequence (DNA): TGTGCCAGCTTTAGTGCCCATCTGGGACAGGGGGACACTGAAGCTTTCTTT. This sequence joins TRBV19 and TRBJ1-1; 11 nucleotides line up with TRBD1. There are 17 residues in the CDR3. The germline CDR1 and CDR2 sequences are LNHDA and SQIVND (reference sequence). V shed 9 bases and J 3 bases; nucleotides not matched to a gene: 15.

This clonotype was seen ten or more times. The V call is TRBV12-3 or TRBV12-4, the J call TRBJ1-1; TRBD1 is a possible D gene (5 bases). Trimming pared 5 bases from V and 0 bases from J, leaving 16 bases between. The CDR3 length is 16 residues. The CDR3 DNA sequence: TGTGCCAGCAGTCACGACAGCCTATACCTGAACACTGAAGCTTTCTTT. Protein sequence: CASSHDSLYLNTEAFF.

This clonotype was counted a few times. This chain links TRBV11-2 with TRBJ2-6; D uncertain. Germline CDR1 is SGHAT and CDR2 is FQNNGV. The CDR3 is 18 amino acids. Trimming cost V 2 bases and J 4 bases, with 18 bases left between them. The CDR3: CASSLSIGRQSGANVLTF. The DNA for the CDR3 is TGTGCCAGCAGCTTATCAATTGGTAGGCAATCCGGGGCCAACGTCCTGACTTTC.

V gene TRBV19 combines with J gene TRBJ2-7; TRBD1 might be the D (5 bases). The V end was cut by 5 bases, the J end by 2 bases, with 22 bases between. This CDR3 spans 17 amino acids. Germline-derived CDR1 and CDR2 are LNHDA and SQIVND (reference sequence). CDR3 nucleotide sequence: TGTGCCAGTAGTGGACCACGGACGCCAGGGTTGGCCTACGAGCAGTACTTC. Its translation: CASSGPRTPGLAYEQYF.

This clonotype was observed many times. The chain joins TRBV12-3 or TRBV12-4 to TRBJ2-7; TRBD1 is a possible D gene (5 bases). Trimming removed 7 bases from V and 5 bases from J, with 21 bases in between. This CDR3 has 15 residues. Written as DNA, the CDR3 is TGTGCCAGCACCAAAAAATGGGGCGCGCCCCACGAGCAGTACTTC. Its protein product is CASTKKWGAPHEQYF.

The rearrangement joins TRBV25-1 to TRBJ2-7, with 8 bases fitting TRBD2. J was trimmed by 7 bases and V by 6 bases; bases with no gene match: 14. The CDR3 runs 15 residues. Germline V CDR1 and CDR2: MGHDK, SYGVNS. The DNA of the CDR3 is TGTGCCAGCAGCCCGGGAGGGACTGACTCTCTTGAGCAGTACTTC. Translated: CASSPGGTDSLEQYF.

This clonotype was observed many times. The CDR3 here is CASSLARHGGYTF. The CDR3 DNA sequence: TGTGCCAGCAGCTTAGCTCGCCATGGGGGCTACACCTTC. The gene calls are TRBV7-2 and TRBJ1-2; no definite D call. V lost 0 bases and J lost 8, with 10 bases in between. Germline V gene data show CDR1 as SGHTA and CDR2 as FQGNSA. This CDR3 spans 13 amino acids.

This clonotype was observed a few times. The gene calls are TRBV6-1 and TRBJ1-1; D is possibly TRBD1 (6 bases). Deletions cut 6 bases from V and 1 base from J, with 27 bases between. This CDR3 contains 19 residues. The germline V gene encodes CDR1 MNHNS and CDR2 SASEGT. CDR3: CASSKRNSGGLHANTEAFF. As DNA, the CDR3 is TGTGCCAGCAGCAAACGAAATTCGGGGGGGCTGCATGCGAACACTGAAGCTTTCTTT.

This clonotype occurred a few times. The chain has TRBV20-1 and TRBJ2-1; D gene ambiguous. From germline, CDR1 is DFQATT and CDR2 SNEGSKA (reference sequence). V shed 6 bases and J shed 3 bases, with 6 bases lying between them. The CDR3 loop spans 11 amino acids. The CDR3: CSAPDYNEQFF. In DNA, the CDR3 is TGCAGTGCCCCAGACTACAATGAGCAGTTCTTC.

This clonotype was seen repeatedly, ten times or more. The V gene is TRBV6-1, the J gene TRBJ2-7; TRBD1 agrees at 8 bases. CDR3 length: 17 amino acids. V lost 5 bases, J lost 1 base, and 13 bases stayed unmatched. Germline loops: CDR1 MNHNS, CDR2 SASEGT. This chain's CDR3 is CASSTKTGGKGSYEQYF. In nucleotides, the CDR3 is TGTGCCAGCAGTACAAAAACAGGGGGTAAGGGTTCCTACGAGCAGTACTTC.

This clonotype was counted between two and nine times. CDR3 residues: CASSGRPENGYTF. The DNA for the CDR3 is TGTGCCAGCAGTGGACGCCCCGAGAATGGCTACACCTTC. The gene calls are TRBV2 and TRBJ1-2; D is ambiguous. V lost 4 bases to trimming and J lost 6 bases, with 12 bases between them. There are 13 residues in the CDR3. Germline CDR1 reads SNHLY; CDR2 reads FYNNEI.

This clonotype was observed a handful of times. V gene TRBV11-2 combines with J gene TRBJ2-1; a weak D match, TRBD2 (5 bases). CDR3 length: 14 residues. V shed 4 bases and J shed 4 bases, with 11 bases lying between them. Per the germline V gene, CDR1 is SGHAT and CDR2 is FQNNGV. This CDR3 reads CASSSIRGYNEQFF. The CDR3 DNA follows: TGTGCCAGCAGCTCGATCCGGGGTTACAATGAGCAGTTCTTC. The whole variable domain, remainder taken from reference TRBV11-2 and TRBJ2-1, is EAGVAQSPRYKIIEKRQSVAFWCNPISGHATLYWYQQILGQGPKLLIQFQNNGVVDDSQLPKDRFSAERLKGVDSTLKIQPAKLEDSAVYLCASSSIRGYNEQFFGPGTRLTVL.